These 31 T cell receptor beta chains came from one sample sequenced in a study of T-cell reconstitution after alpha-beta-depleted transplantation in children. As it was prepared, the TCRbeta library received unique molecular identifiers. TCRdb fed the PCR reads into MiXCR, producing one record per CDR3 protein. The table has about 540,000 distinct CDR3 sequences, around 20% seen once. Specimen: PBMCs from the stem cell graft donor, collected from the stem cell graft. These receptors were obtained from a human donor who donated a stem cell graft to a child with acute lymphoblastic leukemia.

The V gene is TRBV24-1, the J gene TRBJ1-1; D remains ambiguous. CDR3 length: 11 residues. The V and J ends lost 7 bases and 1 base respectively, with 3 bases between them. Germline values: CDR1 KGHDR, CDR2 SFDVKD. The CDR3, as DNA: TGTGCCACCAGGAAGAACACTGAAGCTTTCTTT. Its protein product is CATRKNTEAFF.

The chain couples TRBV19 to TRBJ2-7; no firm D call. The ends were cut back, 10 bases at V and 5 bases at J, with 18 bases in the middle. Germline-derived CDR1 and CDR2 are LNHDA and SQIVND (reference sequence). The CDR3 spans 13 residues. CDR3 in DNA: TGTGCCACTTTGGACGGAATGTTGAACGAGCAGTACTTC. Protein product: CATLDGMLNEQYF.

The gene calls are TRBV6-1 and TRBJ2-6; D not resolved. V was pared by 5 bases and J by 4 bases, with 9 bases between. The V gene's germline CDR1 is MNHNS and CDR2 SASEGT. This CDR3 has 14 residues. The CDR3 nucleotides are TGTGCCAGCAGTATGGGATACGGGGCCAACGTCCTGACTTTC. Residues: CASSMGYGANVLTF.

The J gene is TRBJ2-3, the V gene TRBV18; D is uncertain. The V gene's germline CDR1 is KGHSH and CDR2 LQKENI. Trimming left V 4 bases short and J 2 bases short, with 10 bases between. This CDR3 has 14 amino acids. The CDR3 DNA reads TGTGCCAGCTCACTCCGACCATACACAGATACGCAGTATTTT. Its translation is CASSLRPYTDTQYF.

This clonotype turned up a few times. The rearrangement joins TRBV20-1 to TRBJ2-5; 7 bases agree with TRBD2. With V trimmed by 3 bases and J by 9 bases, 7 bases remained unmatched. Germline CDR1 and CDR2: DFQATT and SNEGSKA (reference sequence). CDR3 size: 12 residues. Here the CDR3 DNA reads TGCAGTGCTAGGCTGGGGAGGGCGGCCCAGTACTTC. It is translated as CSARLGRAAQYF.

J is TRBJ1-5 and V is TRBV27, with D maybe TRBD1 (6 bases). Per the germline V gene, CDR1 is MNHEY and CDR2 is SMNVEV (reference sequence). Trimming took off 2 bases at V and 7 bases at J, with 12 bases between the two ends. The CDR3 covers 14 residues. This chain's CDR3 is CASSLLTGHQPQHF. The CDR3 nucleotides are TGTGCCAGCAGTTTACTGACAGGCCACCAGCCCCAGCATTTT.

This clonotype appeared a few times. The chain links TRBV7-9 to TRBJ2-1; no firm D call. The CDR3 length is 9 residues. V was trimmed by 11 bases and J by 5 bases, leaving 4 bases between them. Per germline, CDR1 SEHNR and CDR2 FQNEAQ (reference sequence). Here the CDR3 reads CAGDNEQFF. Here the CDR3 DNA reads TGTGCCGGGGACAATGAGCAGTTCTTC.

The chain couples TRBV20-1 to TRBJ2-4; no clear D. The CDR3 covers 15 residues. Deletions cut 7 bases from V and 6 bases from J, with 22 bases between. CDR1 is DFQATT, CDR2 SNEGSKA, per germline (reference sequence). This CDR3 reads CSVPSGLSPGNIQYF. CDR3 in DNA: TGCAGTGTTCCATCGGGCCTATCCCCAGGAAACATTCAGTACTTC.

The CDR3 loop reads CASSEGQVYGYTF. DNA of the CDR3: TGTGCCAGCAGCGAAGGGCAGGTCTATGGCTACACCTTC. The chain combines TRBV9 with TRBJ1-2; D unresolved. Germline CDR1 reads SGDLS; CDR2 reads YYNGEE. The ends were cut back, 3 bases at V and 4 bases at J, with 10 bases in the middle. This CDR3 contains 13 residues.

This clonotype was seen a few times. The gene calls are TRBV3-1 and TRBJ2-4; 9 bases are a match to TRBD1. CDR1 and CDR2 from the germline V gene are LGHDT and YNNKEL (reference sequence). With 0 bases clipped from V and 0 bases from J, the junction kept 12 bases outside the gene matches. CDR3 length: 20 amino acids. The DNA of the CDR3 is TGTGCCAGCAGCCAAGAAGCCCCGGGACAGGGTTTCCTAGCCAAAAACATTCAGTACTTC. Protein: CASSQEAPGQGFLAKNIQYF.

This clonotype was found a few times. The CDR3 reads CASQGGQETQYF. The CDR3 DNA follows: TGTGCCAGCCAGGGTGGCCAAGAGACCCAGTACTTC. J is TRBJ2-5 and V is TRBV6-5, with D perhaps TRBD1 (5 bases). Germline V gene sequence: CDR1 MNHEY, CDR2 SVGAGI. V shed 8 bases and J shed 1 base, with 8 bases lying between them. CDR3 length: 12 amino acids.

This clonotype was counted a few times. The J gene is TRBJ2-4, the V gene TRBV5-5; D gene unclear. Germline CDR1 and CDR2: SGHKS and YYEKEE (reference sequence). This CDR3 comprises 14 residues. Trimming shortened V by 0 bases and J by 1 base, and 5 bases separated the two germline ends. This CDR3 reads CASSLALAKNIQYF. Here the CDR3 DNA reads TGTGCCAGCAGCTTGGCTTTGGCCAAAAACATTCAGTACTTC. The full variable domain, completed using reference TRBV5-5 and TRBJ2-4, is DAGVTQSPTHLIKTRGQQVTLRCSPISGHKSVSWYQQVLGQGPQFIFQYYEKEERGRGNFPDRFSARQFPNYSSELNVNALLLGDSALYLCASSLALAKNIQYFGAGTRLSVL.

Only a few counts were recorded for this clonotype. The rearrangement uses TRBV6-5 and TRBJ2-4; 12 bases fit TRBD2. CDR3 size: 16 residues. The V segment lost 1 base and the J segment 7 bases; nucleotides outside the gene matches: 5. Germline loops: CDR1 MNHEY, CDR2 SVGAGI. The DNA of the CDR3 is TGTGCCAGCAGTTACTGGACTAGCGGGACAAAGAACATTCAGTACTTC. Amino acids: CASSYWTSGTKNIQYF.

The CDR3 is CASSPGGYTGELFF. For the CDR3, the DNA is TGCGCCAGCAGCCCGGGTGGTTACACCGGGGAGCTGTTTTTT. This rearrangement joins TRBV5-1 to TRBJ2-2; D is undetermined. Deletions cut 4 bases from V and 3 bases from J, with 10 bases between. CDR3 size: 14 residues. Germline-derived CDR1 and CDR2 are SGHRS and YFSETQ.

The J gene is TRBJ2-5, the V gene TRBV10-3; 10 nucleotides agree with TRBD2. The germline V gene encodes CDR1 ENHRY and CDR2 SYGVKD. V lost 4 bases and J lost 1; bases outside the gene matches: 6. The CDR3 extends over 16 amino acids. The CDR3 loop is CAISGGTSDTQETQYF. For the CDR3, the DNA is TGTGCCATCAGTGGGGGGACTAGCGATACCCAAGAGACCCAGTACTTC.

The chain has TRBV5-1 and TRBJ2-3; no clear D gene. The CDR3 has 13 residues. Germline CDR1 and CDR2: SGHRS and YFSETQ. V shed 4 bases and J shed 4 bases, with 10 bases lying between them. The CDR3 DNA is TGCGCCAGCAGCATGGACCCCCCAGATACGCAGTATTTT. This codes for CASSMDPPDTQYF.

This clonotype showed up just a few times. The chain employs TRBV12-3 or TRBV12-4 and TRBJ2-5; no firm D call. The CDR3 extends over 14 amino acids. Trimming removed 4 bases from V and 5 bases from J, with 14 bases in between. The CDR3 sequence: CASSSSRPGETQYF. CDR3 sequence (DNA): TGTGCCAGCAGTTCCTCCCGCCCCGGCGAGACCCAGTACTTC.

The chain couples TRBV10-1 to TRBJ1-3, with unresolved D. The CDR3 contains 17 residues. V lost 0 bases and J lost 2, with 14 bases in between. Germline V gene sequence: CDR1 WNHNN, CDR2 SYGVQD (reference sequence). The CDR3 here is CASSESIHNGAGNTIYF. CDR3 nucleotide sequence: TGCGCCAGCAGTGAGTCGATCCACAACGGGGCTGGAAACACCATATATTTT.

The chain joins TRBV6-1 to TRBJ2-1, with D perhaps matching TRBD2 (7 bases). Germline CDR1 MNHNS, CDR2 SASEGT. V lost 4 bases and J lost 10, with 23 bases in between. CDR3 length: 16 residues. CDR3 coding DNA: TGTGCCAGCAGTGGGGCTTCGGGGGGCGCTCCTCAGGAGCAGTTCTTC. Its protein is CASSGASGGAPQEQFF.

This clonotype showed up just a few times. The genes are TRBV4-1 and TRBJ2-1; no definite D call. Germline values: CDR1 MGHRA, CDR2 YSYEKL. V lost 2 bases to trimming and J lost 6 bases, with 14 bases between them. The CDR3 spans 15 residues. The CDR3 DNA sequence: TGCGCCAGCAGCCAATTACCCCACAACCTCAATGAGCAGTTCTTC. It translates to CASSQLPHNLNEQFF.

The gene calls are TRBV5-5 and TRBJ2-7, with 8 bases lining up with TRBD1. This CDR3 is built from 13 residues. J was trimmed by 5 bases and V by 6 bases; bases with no gene match: 7. Germline-derived CDR1 and CDR2 are SGHKS and YYEKEE (reference sequence). CDR3 sequence: CASTLTGADEQYF. The CDR3 DNA sequence: TGTGCCAGCACTTTGACAGGGGCAGACGAGCAGTACTTC.

This sequence joins TRBV14 and TRBJ2-1, with TRBD2 matching 7 bases. The CDR3 runs 22 residues. Trimming at V came to 3 bases and at J to 3 bases, leaving 26 bases not matched to a gene. Germline CDR1 reads SGHDN; CDR2 reads FVKESK. This CDR3 reads CASSQWGSAGADWKDYYNEQFF. In DNA, the CDR3 is TGTGCCAGCAGCCAGTGGGGTTCGGCGGGAGCAGATTGGAAGGACTACTACAATGAGCAGTTCTTC.

The chain combines TRBV3-1 with TRBJ2-1; 8 bases fit TRBD2. The germline V gene has CDR1 LGHDT and CDR2 YNNKEL (reference sequence). The CDR3 contains 17 residues. V lost 0 bases to trimming and J lost 7 bases; unmatched junction nucleotides: 11. Here the CDR3 reads CASSQEDRQRGRNEQFF. In DNA, the CDR3 is TGTGCCAGCAGCCAAGAAGACAGACAGCGGGGGCGAAATGAGCAGTTCTTC.

About this clonotype itself: The junction departs from germline at one end; a sequencing error may be responsible. The V and J genes are TRBV12-3 or TRBV12-4 and TRBJ1-5; a weak D match, TRBD1 (6 bases). This CDR3 has 16 residues. CDR3 protein: CASNLSGGRGNQPQHF. CDR3 DNA: TGTGCCAGCAATTTAAGCGGGGGCAGAGGTAATCAGCCCCAGCATTTT.

This clonotype came up a few times. The V and J genes are TRBV12-3 or TRBV12-4 and TRBJ1-5; TRBD1 matches 7 bases. The length of the CDR3 is 14 residues. V lost 5 bases, J lost 4 bases, and 5 bases stayed unmatched. The CDR3, as DNA: TGTGCCAGCAGTCCGGGACAGAGGAATCAGCCCCAGCATTTT. This sequence encodes CASSPGQRNQPQHF.

V and J are TRBV9 and TRBJ1-1, with a tentative D call TRBD1 (5 bases). Deletions cut 0 bases from V and 3 bases from J, with 12 bases between. Germline CDR1 is SGDLS and CDR2 is YYNGEE. The CDR3 runs 15 residues. The CDR3 coding sequence is TGTGCCAGCAGCGTAGCCCCGGGGGTGGACACTGAAGCTTTCTTT. It specifies CASSVAPGVDTEAFF.

CDR3 nucleotides: TGTGCCAGCAGTTTAACGCCCCCGGGGGTCTGGGGCCACGAGCAGTACTTC. Translating gives CASSLTPPGVWGHEQYF. The rearrangement uses TRBV27 and TRBJ2-7; TRBD2 might be the D (6 bases). Trimming left V 2 bases short and J 5 bases short, with 22 bases between. The CDR3 spans 17 residues. Germline CDR1 reads MNHEY; CDR2 reads SMNVEV (reference sequence).

In DNA, the CDR3 is TGCGCCAGCACCCCCGGGCCGGGACCCACTAATGAAAAACTGTTTTTT. Protein sequence: CASTPGPGPTNEKLFF. V gene TRBV5-1 combines with J gene TRBJ1-4; TRBD1 might be the D (5 bases). This CDR3 has 16 residues. Trimming shortened V by 6 bases and J by 2 bases, and 17 bases separated the two germline ends. Germline V gene data show CDR1 as SGHRS and CDR2 as YFSETQ.

V is TRBV5-1 and J is TRBJ2-1, with TRBD1 identical over 9 bases. V dropped 0 bases and J dropped 3; count of bases not matched to a gene: 4. Germline CDR1 and CDR2: SGHRS and YFSETQ. CDR3 size: 16 residues. In DNA, the CDR3 is TGCGCCAGCAGCTTGGTTGTGACAGGGGGCTACAATGAGCAGTTCTTC. This sequence encodes CASSLVVTGGYNEQFF.

This clonotype was recorded a few times. This chain joins TRBV7-3 and TRBJ2-3; D tentatively fits TRBD1 or TRBD2 (5 bases each). The CDR3 is 15 amino acids. The ends were cut back, 5 bases at V and 1 base at J, with 13 bases in the middle. Germline CDR1 SGHTA, CDR2 FQGTGA. Here the CDR3 DNA reads TGTGCCAGCAGCCCCTCTAGAGGGGGCACAGATACGCAGTATTTT. Translated: CASSPSRGGTDTQYF.

J is TRBJ1-1 and V is TRBV5-1; D is uncertain. The V end lost 5 bases, the J end lost 1 base, and 18 bases lay between the germline ends. The CDR3 loop spans 16 amino acids. CDR1 and CDR2 from the germline V gene are SGHRS and YFSETQ. CDR3 sequence (DNA): TGCGCCAGCAGGGCGGTCTTCCGAGGGAAGAACACTGAAGCTTTCTTT. Amino acids: CASRAVFRGKNTEAFF. The full variable domain, its missing parts supplied by reference TRBV5-1 and TRBJ1-1, is KAGVTQTPRYLIKTRGQQVTLSCSPISGHRSVSWYQQTPGQGLQFLFEYFSETQRNKGNFPGRFSGRQFSNSRSEMNVSTLELGDSALYLCASRAVFRGKNTEAFFGQGTRLTVV.